This T cell receptor beta chain was recovered during a study of blood T cell repertoires in COVID-19. As for the study in general: Sites in the United States, Italy and Spain provided acute and convalescent COVID-19 samples. Sources were T cells, B-cell-depleted T cells, or PBMCs; the material itself was cDNA or gDNA.

Under the authors' procedure: Estimation of nucleated cell counts was performed using reference gene primer amplification. The table came from immunoSEQ multiplex PCR; TCRdb's copy has only in-frame clones and leaves some out. V and J calls and clone size are copied from that table; D and trimming were computed from the DNA. The repertoire holds some 210,000 clones, with roughly 86% as singletons. The germline V gene has CDR1 LNHDA and CDR2 SQIVND (reference sequence). The CDR3 is 13 amino acids. The V and J ends lost 6 bases and 7 bases respectively, with 12 bases between them. What was sequenced was peripheral blood. The receptor comes from a middle-aged woman with acute or convalescent COVID-19. The chain is built from TRBV19 and TRBJ2-2; tentative D call: TRBD2 (6 bases). The CDR3 DNA follows: TGTGCCAGTAGCCTGCGGGGATTCGGGGAGCTGTTTTTT. This translates into CASSLRGFGELFF.